This TCR beta chain was recorded in a study of blood T cell repertoires in COVID-19. Study background: Some COVID-19 samples were acute and others convalescent; all came from the United States, Italy and Spain. Sources were T cells, B-cell-depleted T cells, or PBMCs; the material itself was cDNA or gDNA.

This CDR3 comprises 14 residues. Trimming left V 3 bases short and J 5 bases short, with 14 bases between. The V gene's germline CDR1 is SGHTA and CDR2 FQGNSA. Authors' analysis steps: Nucleated cell number was recorded as an estimate derived from reference gene primer amplification. Here immunoSEQ multiplex PCR was the method, and the copy in TCRdb shows in-frame clones only, minus some. D and trimming were read from the DNA, whereas the V and J calls and clone size are those reported in that table. The sample includes a few hundred thousand clones, 70% to 85% of them seen just once. The clonotype comes from a woman aged 40 to 50 who had recovered from COVID-19. This chain joins TRBV7-2 and TRBJ2-7; D perhaps matches TRBD1 (6 bases). Material: peripheral blood. This chain's CDR3 is CASSLSRQVHEQYF. For the CDR3, the DNA is TGTGCCAGCAGCTTGAGTAGACAGGTACACGAGCAGTACTTC. The whole variable domain, remainder taken from reference TRBV7-2 and TRBJ2-7, is GAGVSQSPSNKVTEKGKDVELRCDPISGHTALYWYRQSLGQGLEFLIYFQGNSAPDKSGLPSDRFSAERTGGSVSTLTIQRTQQEDSAVYLCASSLSRQVHEQYFGPGTRLTVT.